These 17 T cell receptor beta chains share one sample of origin, sequenced in a study of PD-1 blockade in classical Hodgkin lymphoma. Specified time point: cycle 4 day 1 (C4D1), after five to seven weeks of nivolumab. Each and every patient relapsed after autologous stem cell transplantation, and patients got differing brentuximab vedotin exposure. Using immunoSEQ multiplex PCR, the repertoire was profiled, and TCRdb retains in-frame clones only, with some absent. The sample lists about 93,000 clones, 78% occurring once. The sample in question was peripheral blood mononuclear cells (PBMCs), obtained before the fourth cycle of nivolumab. Source of these receptors: a human donor with classical Hodgkin lymphoma.

The chain carries TRBV7-8 and TRBJ1-2; 9 nucleotides match TRBD1. The CDR3 covers 20 residues. V was pared by 5 bases and J by 3 bases, with 22 bases of the junction left unmatched. Germline-derived CDR1 and CDR2 are SGHVS and FQNEAQ. The CDR3 reads CASSASPRTGDLPLYYGYTF. The CDR3 DNA is TGTGCCAGCAGCGCTAGCCCCCGGACAGGGGACTTACCGCTATACTATGGCTACACCTTC. Using reference TRBV7-8 and TRBJ1-2 for the parts outside the CDR3, the full variable domain is GAGVSQSPRYKVAKRGQDVALRCDPISGHVSLFWYQQALGQGPEFLTYFQNEAQLDKSGLPSDRFFAERPEGSVSTLKIQRTQQEDSAVYLCASSASPRTGDLPLYYGYTFGSGTRLTVV.

The V gene is TRBV4-3, the J gene TRBJ2-7, with 9 bases identical to TRBD1. Germline trimming cut 4 bases from V and 3 bases from J; bases unmatched to any gene: 7. CDR3 length: 15 residues. Germline V gives CDR1 LGHNA, CDR2 YSLEER. In nucleotides, the CDR3 is TGCGCCAGCAGCCGCCTCGGGACAGGGAACTACGAGCAGTACTTC. The encoded protein is CASSRLGTGNYEQYF.

This clone was found once. The rearrangement uses TRBV5-1 and TRBJ2-7, with 7 bases identical to TRBD2. V was clipped by 0 bases and J by 3 bases; unmatched bases: 12. The CDR3 contains 17 residues. Germline CDR1 and CDR2: SGHRS and YFSETQ. The CDR3: CASSLGGRARQNYEQYF. The CDR3 DNA reads as TGCGCCAGCAGCTTGGGAGGGAGGGCCCGGCAGAACTACGAGCAGTACTTC. Drawing the rest from reference TRBV5-1 and TRBJ2-7, the complete variable domain is KAGVTQTPRYLIKTRGQQVTLSCSPISGHRSVSWYQQTPGQGLQFLFEYFSETQRNKGNFPGRFSGRQFSNSRSEMNVSTLELGDSALYLCASSLGGRARQNYEQYFGPGTRLTVT.

This chain's CDR3 is CASSDRQGLANYGYTF. As DNA, the CDR3 is TGTGCCAGTAGCGATAGACAGGGCCTAGCTAACTATGGCTACACCTTC. The chain uses TRBV19 and TRBJ1-2; 7 bases are shared with TRBD1. From germline, CDR1 is LNHDA and CDR2 SQIVND (reference sequence). Trimming removed 6 bases from V and 0 bases from J; junction bases left unmatched: 10. The CDR3 runs to 16 residues.

The chain links TRBV6-6 to TRBJ1-1, with no clear D. CDR3 length: 13 residues. The V end was cut by 8 bases, the J end by 4 bases, with 14 bases between. The germline gives CDR1 MNHNY, CDR2 SVGAGI (reference sequence). DNA of the CDR3: TGTGCCAGCTGTCGAGGGCTCCGCACTGAAGCTTTCTTT. Encoded protein: CASCRGLRTEAFF.

The V gene is TRBV19, the J gene TRBJ1-5, with 10 bases matching TRBD1. From germline, CDR1 is LNHDA and CDR2 SQIVND (reference sequence). The J segment lost 3 bases and the V segment lost 4 bases, leaving 9 bases of the junction unmatched. This CDR3 spans 17 amino acids. DNA of the CDR3: TGTGCCAGTAGTAGGGACAGGGGAATCGGGAACAATCAGCCCCAGCATTTT. Amino acids: CASSRDRGIGNNQPQHF.

The J gene is TRBJ2-2, the V gene TRBV6-5, with D perhaps given as TRBD1 or TRBD2 (6 bases each). Trimming took off 2 bases at V and 4 bases at J, with 11 bases between the two ends. CDR3 length: 15 residues. Germline CDR1 reads MNHEY; CDR2 reads SVGAGI. CDR3 sequence: CASSYEGGGTGELFF. CDR3 bases: TGTGCCAGCAGTTACGAGGGGGGCGGCACCGGGGAGCTGTTTTTT.

The rearrangement links TRBV30 to TRBJ2-2; 9 bases map to TRBD2. CDR1 is GTSNPN and CDR2 is SVGIG in the germline V gene (reference sequence). CDR3 size: 15 residues. V lost 2 bases and J lost 3; bases outside the gene matches: 4. CDR3 loop: CAWSRGRADTGELFF. The CDR3 DNA follows: TGTGCCTGGAGTCGCGGGAGGGCGGACACCGGGGAGCTGTTTTTT.

This rearrangement joins TRBV29-1 to TRBJ1-1; no clear D gene. V dropped 7 bases and J dropped 5 bases, with 14 bases sitting between them. The CDR3 covers 12 residues. CDR1 is SQVTM and CDR2 is ANQGSEA in the germline V gene. The CDR3 region is CSGGYLGTEAFF. The CDR3 DNA reads as TGCAGCGGGGGATATCTGGGAACTGAAGCTTTCTTT.

On this clone itself: The junction and the germline gene differ at one end; a read error may be behind it. The sample holds other DNA sequences that translate to the same CDR3. The chain has TRBV10-3 and TRBJ2-3; D is uncertain. The CDR3 runs 11 residues. In germline, CDR1 is ENHRY, CDR2 SYGVKD. DNA for the CDR3: TGTGCCACCCGTTCGTTAGATACACAGTATTTT. Residues: CATRSLDTQYF.

At least ten counts were recorded for this clone. This rearrangement joins TRBV4-1 to TRBJ2-7; 8 bases align to TRBD2. V shed 4 bases and J 4 bases; nucleotides not matched to a gene: 9. The CDR3 is 15 residues long. CDR1 MGHRA and CDR2 YSYEKL come from the germline V gene. The CDR3 nucleotides read TGCGCCAGCAGCCCGCACAGCGGGAGCCTATACGAGCAGTACTTC. It translates to CASSPHSGSLYEQYF.

This chain uses TRBV6-1 with TRBJ1-5; D call uncertain. Trimming pared 6 bases from V and 2 bases from J, leaving 11 bases between. In germline, CDR1 is MNHNS, CDR2 SASEGT. The CDR3 is 14 amino acids. Written as DNA, the CDR3 is TGTGCCAGCAGCAAAGACGGGGGCAATCAGCCCCAGCATTTT. This translates into CASSKDGGNQPQHF.

This clone has only a few counts. The rearrangement joins TRBV7-2 to TRBJ2-1; 10 bases map to TRBD2. Germline CDR1 is SGHTA and CDR2 is FQGNSA. The CDR3 spans 15 residues. Trimming removed 6 bases from V and 6 bases from J; junction bases left unmatched: 8. CDR3 loop: CASSLLAGAGNEQFF. In nucleotides, the CDR3 is TGTGCCAGCAGTTTGCTAGCGGGGGCGGGCAATGAGCAGTTCTTC.

The table lists this clone with a few counts. This chain connects TRBV6-1 to TRBJ1-2; no clear D gene. This CDR3 comprises 15 residues. From germline, CDR1 is MNHNS and CDR2 SASEGT. The V gene lost 0 bases and the J gene lost 4 bases, with 12 bases spanning the gap. CDR3 in DNA: TGTGCCAGCAGTGAAGCGCGGCAGTCCTTCTATGGCTACACCTTC. It yields the protein CASSEARQSFYGYTF.

V and J are TRBV7-6 and TRBJ1-5, with 9 positions matching TRBD1. The CDR3 spans 16 residues. Trimming cost V 5 bases and J 0 bases; bases outside gene matches: 5. CDR1 is SGHVS and CDR2 is FNYEAQ in the germline V gene. The CDR3, as DNA: TGTGCCAGCAGCCAAGGACAGGGGAATAGCAATCAGCCCCAGCATTTT. Translation gives CASSQGQGNSNQPQHF. The complete variable domain, with remaining parts taken from reference TRBV7-6 and TRBJ1-5, reads GAGVSQSPRYKVTKRGQDVALRCDPISGHVSLYWYRQALGQGPEFLTYFNYEAQQDKSGLPNDRFSAERPEGSISTLTIQRTEQRDSAMYRCASSQGQGNSNQPQHFGDGTRLSIL.

This clone was counted between two and nine times. The rearrangement joins TRBV19 to TRBJ1-3, with 9 bases that match TRBD1. With 5 bases clipped from V and 0 bases from J, the junction kept 5 bases outside the gene matches. Germline V gene sequence: CDR1 LNHDA, CDR2 SQIVND (reference sequence). The CDR3 has 16 amino acids. DNA for the CDR3: TGTGCCAGTAGTGCCGGGACAGGGAACTCTGGAAACACCATATATTTT. Residues: CASSAGTGNSGNTIYF.

Worth noting for this clone: This CDR3 is also generated by other DNA sequences in the sample. V gene TRBV19 combines with J gene TRBJ1-2; D gene uncertain. Trimming took off 1 base at V and 2 bases at J, with 8 bases between the two ends. The CDR3 runs to 14 residues. Germline CDR1 and CDR2: LNHDA and SQIVND (reference sequence). This CDR3 is CASSIGGRNYGYTF. CDR3 nucleotides: TGTGCCAGTAGTATAGGCGGGCGGAACTATGGCTACACCTTC. Full variable domain (outside the CDR3, taken from reference TRBV19 and TRBJ1-2): DGGITQSPKYLFRKEGQNVTLSCEQNLNHDAMYWYRQDPGQGLRLIYYSQIVNDFQKGDIAEGYSVSREKKESFPLTVTSAQKNPTAFYLCASSIGGRNYGYTFGSGTRLTVV.